The next 21 T cell receptor beta chains were all read from a single sample in a study of blood T cell repertoires in COVID-19. Method: immunoSEQ multiplex PCR; TCRdb's copy keeps in-frame clones and lacks some. This sample has about 190,000 clones, with 80% to 90% found just once. The specimen was peripheral blood. These receptors were collected from a man aged 25-45 years with acute or convalescent COVID-19.

The gene calls are TRBV10-3 and TRBJ2-5; a possible D gene is TRBD1 (6 bases). Trimming cost V 6 bases and J 5 bases, with 16 bases left between them. The CDR3 totals 14 residues. CDR1 ENHRY and CDR2 SYGVKD come from the germline V gene. The CDR3 region has the DNA TGTGCCATCAGAGCACAAGGACAGCGGGAGACCCAGTACTTC. This sequence encodes CAIRAQGQRETQYF.

This clone was observed a handful of times. This CDR3 reads CASSPPRFNYGYTF. The CDR3 DNA follows: TGTGCCAGCAGCCCTCCCAGGTTTAACTATGGCTACACCTTC. This rearrangement joins TRBV5-6 to TRBJ1-2; D is ambiguous. CDR1 is SGHDT, CDR2 YYEEEE, per germline. The CDR3 covers 14 residues. Trimming stripped 4 bases from V and 1 base from J, with 11 bases between.

The chain uses TRBV5-1 and TRBJ1-2; D unclear. V lost 4 bases to trimming and J lost 1 base, with 11 bases between them. The germline V gene encodes CDR1 SGHRS and CDR2 YFSETQ. CDR3 size: 14 residues. The CDR3 sequence: CASSPKEVNYGYTF. The DNA for the CDR3 is TGCGCCAGCAGCCCGAAGGAGGTTAACTATGGCTACACCTTC.

The rearrangement links TRBV7-2 to TRBJ2-7; tentatively, D is TRBD2 (7 bases). From germline, CDR1 is SGHTA and CDR2 FQGNSA. V was trimmed by 5 bases and J by 1 base, leaving 15 bases between them. This CDR3 spans 15 amino acids. The CDR3 sequence is CASSPRGGGSYEQYF. CDR3 bases: TGTGCCAGCAGCCCCCGGGGAGGGGGTTCCTACGAGCAGTACTTC.

The rearrangement links TRBV7-8 to TRBJ2-4, with 8 bases that match TRBD2. Germline assignment: CDR1 SGHVS and CDR2 FQNEAQ. The CDR3 runs to 16 residues. V gave up 5 bases and J gave up 7 bases; unmatched junction bases: 13. The CDR3 DNA reads TGTGCCAGCAGCCTAAGAAGAGGACTAGCTGGGAACATTCAGTACTTC. Encoded protein: CASSLRRGLAGNIQYF.

The CDR3 here is CASSTRVASGKNTQYF. CDR3 DNA sequence: TGTGCCAGCAGCACCCGGGTGGCTAGCGGGAAAAATACGCAGTATTTT. The chain combines TRBV7-2 with TRBJ2-3; 9 bases fit TRBD2. From germline, CDR1 is SGHTA and CDR2 FQGNSA. This CDR3 has 16 residues. V dropped 5 bases and J dropped 7; count of bases not matched to a gene: 13. Looking up the rest from reference TRBV7-2 and TRBJ2-3 gives the full variable domain: GAGVSQSPSNKVTEKGKDVELRCDPISGHTALYWYRQSLGQGLEFLIYFQGNSAPDKSGLPSDRFSAERTGGSVSTLTIQRTQQEDSAVYLCASSTRVASGKNTQYFGPGTRLTVL.

This rearrangement joins TRBV12-3 or TRBV12-4 to TRBJ1-1; 7 nucleotides agree with TRBD1. The CDR3 is 13 amino acids. Unmatched junction bases numbered 12, after V lost 5 bases and J lost 12 bases. CDR3 protein: CASSQKTGTDTFF. In DNA form, the CDR3 reads TGTGCCAGCAGTCAGAAGACAGGGACTGATACTTTCTTT.

The chain recombines TRBV18 with TRBJ2-7; 10 nucleotides agree with TRBD1. J lost 5 bases, V lost 5 bases, and 9 bases had no gene match. The germline V gene encodes CDR1 KGHSH and CDR2 LQKENI. The CDR3 is made up of 15 amino acids. The CDR3 DNA is TGTGCCAGCTCATCCCAGGGACAGGGGTATGACGAGCAGTACTTC. The encoded protein is CASSSQGQGYDEQYF.

The chain uses TRBV19 and TRBJ1-2; no clear D. The CDR3 is 13 residues long. Germline V CDR1 and CDR2: LNHDA, SQIVND (reference sequence). Between the trimmed V and J ends, which lost 5 bases and 0 bases, there was a span of 7 bases. The DNA for the CDR3 is TGTGCCAGTAGTCCGGGGACTAACTATGGCTACACCTTC. It specifies CASSPGTNYGYTF.

This clone was recorded only once. This rearrangement joins TRBV7-9 to TRBJ1-6; D is perhaps TRBD1 (6 bases). CDR1 SEHNR and CDR2 FQNEAQ come from the germline V gene (reference sequence). This CDR3 has 12 amino acids. Trimming left V 5 bases short and J 15 bases short, with 14 bases between. DNA for the CDR3: TGTGCCAGCAGCCGGGACACGGCTGGCCTCCACTTT. It encodes CASSRDTAGLHF.

The chain links TRBV4-1 to TRBJ1-3; perhaps TRBD1 as D (6 bases). V was cut by 3 bases and J by 0 bases, with 6 bases left in between. The CDR3 loop spans 14 amino acids. Germline loops: CDR1 MGHRA, CDR2 YSYEKL. Here the CDR3 DNA reads TGCGCCAGCAGCCAGGGGGCCTCTGGAAACACCATATATTTT. Protein sequence: CASSQGASGNTIYF.

The chain is built from TRBV12-3 or TRBV12-4 and TRBJ2-3; maybe TRBD1 (6 bases). The CDR3 has 12 amino acids. V was trimmed by 6 bases and J by 4 bases, leaving 8 bases between them. CDR3 sequence (DNA): TGTGCCAGCAGGAGGGGGTCAGATACGCAGTATTTT. It yields the protein CASRRGSDTQYF.

The rearrangement joins TRBV7-3 to TRBJ2-3, with 9 bases identical to TRBD2. CDR3 length equals 14 residues. Germline CDR1 reads SGHTA; CDR2 reads FQGTGA. V gave up 5 bases and J gave up 6 bases; unmatched junction bases: 6. The CDR3 DNA follows: TGTGCCAGCAGCCCAAGGACTAGCGAGGATACGCAGTATTTT. Residues: CASSPRTSEDTQYF.

This clone was recorded once. The genes are TRBV25-1 and TRBJ2-5; tentatively, D is TRBD1 (6 bases). The V gene lost 2 bases and the J gene lost 1 base, with 8 bases spanning the gap. Germline V gene data show CDR1 as MGHDK and CDR2 as SYGVNS. The CDR3 extends over 14 amino acids. The CDR3 here is CASSEGGSQETQYF. The DNA of the CDR3 is TGTGCCAGCAGTGAAGGGGGCAGCCAAGAGACCCAGTACTTC. Looking up the rest from reference TRBV25-1 and TRBJ2-5 gives the full variable domain: EADIYQTPRYLVIGTGKKITLECSQTMGHDKMYWYQQDPGMELHLIHYSYGVNSTEKGDLSSESTVSRIRTEHFPLTLESARPSHTSQYLCASSEGGSQETQYFGPGTRLLVL.

This rearrangement joins TRBV4-1 to TRBJ2-3; no reliable D call. V gave up 4 bases and J gave up 0 bases, with 11 bases separating them. Germline CDR1 reads MGHRA; CDR2 reads YSYEKL. The CDR3 spans 15 residues. CDR3 nucleotides: TGCGCCAGCAGCCCATCCGCGACTAGCACAGATACGCAGTATTTT. This translates into CASSPSATSTDTQYF.

The chain carries TRBV5-6 and TRBJ1-2; D is ambiguous. This CDR3 region has 13 residues. Germline CDR1 SGHDT, CDR2 YYEEEE. The germline V and J ends were trimmed by 2 bases and 5 bases, with 10 bases remaining between them. The CDR3: CASSLGRDYGYTF. In nucleotides, the CDR3 is TGTGCCAGCAGCTTAGGGAGGGATTATGGCTACACCTTC.

The V call is TRBV6-5, the J call TRBJ2-1, with 10 bases fitting TRBD1. V lost 9 bases and J lost 3; bases outside the gene matches: 5. Looked up from germline, CDR1 is MNHEY and CDR2 is SVGAGI. CDR3 size: 14 residues. CDR3 in amino acids: CASGGQGYYNEQFF. CDR3 in DNA: TGTGCCAGTGGGGGACAGGGGTACTACAATGAGCAGTTCTTC.

The rearrangement links TRBV2 to TRBJ1-1; weak D call: TRBD1 (6 bases). Germline V lookup: CDR1 SNHLY, CDR2 FYNNEI. The V and J ends lost 7 bases and 4 bases respectively, with 13 bases between them. The length of the CDR3 is 13 residues. CDR3 nucleotides: TGTGCCAGCATCCGACAGGTGGGCACTGAAGCTTTCTTT. This sequence encodes CASIRQVGTEAFF.

The V call is TRBV19, the J call TRBJ2-5; D might be TRBD1 (6 bases). This CDR3 is built from 14 residues. Germline CDR1 LNHDA, CDR2 SQIVND (reference sequence). V lost 3 bases, J lost 4 bases, and 12 bases lay in between. The CDR3 DNA reads as TGTGCCAGTAGTATGCCAGGGGAAGGAGAGACCCAGTACTTC. Its translation is CASSMPGEGETQYF.

The chain links TRBV28 to TRBJ1-2; 7 bases agree with TRBD1. The V segment lost 6 bases and the J segment 5 bases; nucleotides outside the gene matches: 9. Per germline, CDR1 MDHEN and CDR2 SYDVKM. The CDR3 is 14 residues long. CDR3 loop: CASRRQGSPYGYTF. Here the CDR3 DNA reads TGTGCCAGCAGGAGACAGGGTTCGCCGTATGGCTACACCTTC.

The CDR3: CASSQNTGAGEQYF. The CDR3 region has the DNA TGCGCCAGCAGCCAAAATACAGGGGCGGGCGAGCAGTACTTC. This sequence joins TRBV4-1 and TRBJ2-7; 7 nucleotides match TRBD1. The junction had 7 bases not matched to a gene; V was cut back by 2 bases and J by 6 bases. Per the germline V gene, CDR1 is MGHRA and CDR2 is YSYEKL. The CDR3 has 14 residues.